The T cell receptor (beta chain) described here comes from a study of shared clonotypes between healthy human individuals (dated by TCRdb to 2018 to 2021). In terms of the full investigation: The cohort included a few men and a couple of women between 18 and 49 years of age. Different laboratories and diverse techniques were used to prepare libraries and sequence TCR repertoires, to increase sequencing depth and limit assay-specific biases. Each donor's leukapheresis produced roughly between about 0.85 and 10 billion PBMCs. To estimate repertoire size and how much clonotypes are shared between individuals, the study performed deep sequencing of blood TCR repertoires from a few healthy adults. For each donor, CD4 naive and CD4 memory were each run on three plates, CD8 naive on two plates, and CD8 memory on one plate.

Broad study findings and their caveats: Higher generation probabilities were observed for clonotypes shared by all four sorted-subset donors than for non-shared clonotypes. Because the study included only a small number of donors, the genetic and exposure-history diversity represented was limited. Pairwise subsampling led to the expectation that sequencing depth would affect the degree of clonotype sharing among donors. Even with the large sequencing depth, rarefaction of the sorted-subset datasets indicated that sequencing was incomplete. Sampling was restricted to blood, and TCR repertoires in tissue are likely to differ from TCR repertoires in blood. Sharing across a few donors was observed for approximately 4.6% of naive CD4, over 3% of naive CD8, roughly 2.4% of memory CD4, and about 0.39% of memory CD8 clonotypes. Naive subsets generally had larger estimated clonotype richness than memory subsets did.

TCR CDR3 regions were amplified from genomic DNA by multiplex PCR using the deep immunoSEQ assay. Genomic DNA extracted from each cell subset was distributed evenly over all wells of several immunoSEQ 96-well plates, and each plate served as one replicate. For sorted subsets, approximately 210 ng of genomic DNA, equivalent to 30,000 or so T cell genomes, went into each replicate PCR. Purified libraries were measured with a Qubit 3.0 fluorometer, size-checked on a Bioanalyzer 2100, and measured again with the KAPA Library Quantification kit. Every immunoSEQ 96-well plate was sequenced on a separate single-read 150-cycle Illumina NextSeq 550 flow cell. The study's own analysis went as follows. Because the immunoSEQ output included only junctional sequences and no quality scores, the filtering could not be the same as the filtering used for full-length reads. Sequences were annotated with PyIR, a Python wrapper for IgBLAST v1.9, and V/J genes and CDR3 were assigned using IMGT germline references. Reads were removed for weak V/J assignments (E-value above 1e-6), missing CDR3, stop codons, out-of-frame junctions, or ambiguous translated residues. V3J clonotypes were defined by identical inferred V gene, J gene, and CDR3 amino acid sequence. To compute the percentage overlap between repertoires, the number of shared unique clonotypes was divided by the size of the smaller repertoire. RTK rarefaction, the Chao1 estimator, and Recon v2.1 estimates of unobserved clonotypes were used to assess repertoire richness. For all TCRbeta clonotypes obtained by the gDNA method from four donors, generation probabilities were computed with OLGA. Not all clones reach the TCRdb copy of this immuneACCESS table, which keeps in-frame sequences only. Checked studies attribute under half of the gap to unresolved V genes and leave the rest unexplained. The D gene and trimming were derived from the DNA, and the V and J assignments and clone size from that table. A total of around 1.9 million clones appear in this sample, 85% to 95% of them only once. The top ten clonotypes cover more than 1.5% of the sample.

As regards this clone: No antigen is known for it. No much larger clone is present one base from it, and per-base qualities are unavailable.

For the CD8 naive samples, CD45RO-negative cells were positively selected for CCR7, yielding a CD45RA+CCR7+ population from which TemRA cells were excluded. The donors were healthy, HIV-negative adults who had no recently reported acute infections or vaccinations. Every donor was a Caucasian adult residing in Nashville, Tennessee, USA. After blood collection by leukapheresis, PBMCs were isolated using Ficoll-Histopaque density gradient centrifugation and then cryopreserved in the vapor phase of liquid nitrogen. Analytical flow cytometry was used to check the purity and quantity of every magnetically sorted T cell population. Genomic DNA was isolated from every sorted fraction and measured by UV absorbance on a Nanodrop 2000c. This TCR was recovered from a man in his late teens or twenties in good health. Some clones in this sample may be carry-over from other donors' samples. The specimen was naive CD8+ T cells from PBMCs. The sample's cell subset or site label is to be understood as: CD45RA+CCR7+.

For the CDR3, the sequence is CASSLNGRARNEQFF. The sequence in DNA is TGTGCCAGCAGTTTAAACGGAAGGGCCCGGAATGAGCAGTTCTTC. Rearrangement joined TRBV27 to TRBJ2-1; no D gene call is confident. The junction carries 15 bases between V and J, which are trimmed by 2 bases and 7 bases respectively. The CDR3 runs 15 residues from the cysteine to the phenylalanine. Kept here is only the CDR3 DNA, which spans 45 bases and is read in frame from base 1. CDR1 and CDR2 were assigned from the germline V gene (reference sequence) as MNHEY and SMNVEV.